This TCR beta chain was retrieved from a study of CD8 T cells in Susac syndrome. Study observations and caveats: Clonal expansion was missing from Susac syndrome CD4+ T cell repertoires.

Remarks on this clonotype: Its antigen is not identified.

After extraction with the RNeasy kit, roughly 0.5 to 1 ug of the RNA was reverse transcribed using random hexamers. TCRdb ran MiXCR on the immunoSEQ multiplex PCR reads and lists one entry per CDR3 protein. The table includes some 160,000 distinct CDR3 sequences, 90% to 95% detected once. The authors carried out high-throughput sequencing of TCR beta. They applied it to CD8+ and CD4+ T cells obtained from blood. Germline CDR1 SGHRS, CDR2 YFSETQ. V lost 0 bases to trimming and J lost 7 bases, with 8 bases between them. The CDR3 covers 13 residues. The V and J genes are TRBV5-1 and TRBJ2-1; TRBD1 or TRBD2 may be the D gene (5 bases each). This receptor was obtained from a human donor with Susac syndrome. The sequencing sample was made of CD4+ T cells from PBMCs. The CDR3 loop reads CASSLAEGNEQFF. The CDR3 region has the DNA TGCGCCAGCAGCTTGGCCGAGGGGAATGAGCAGTTCTTC.